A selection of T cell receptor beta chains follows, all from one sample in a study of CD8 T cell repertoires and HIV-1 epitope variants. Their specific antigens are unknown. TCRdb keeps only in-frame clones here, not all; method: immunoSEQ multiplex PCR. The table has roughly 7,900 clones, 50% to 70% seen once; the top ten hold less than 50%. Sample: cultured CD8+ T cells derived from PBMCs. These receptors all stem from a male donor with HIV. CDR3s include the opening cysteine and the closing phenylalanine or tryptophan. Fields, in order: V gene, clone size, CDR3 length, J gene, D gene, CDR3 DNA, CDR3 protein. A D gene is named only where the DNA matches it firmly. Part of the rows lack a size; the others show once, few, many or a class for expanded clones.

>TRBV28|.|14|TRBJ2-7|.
TGTGCCAGCAGTCCCCCCGCAGTAACCTACGAGCAGTACTTC
CASSPPAVTYEQYF
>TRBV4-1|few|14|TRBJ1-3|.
TGCGCCAGCAGCCAGTTAGGTTCTGGAAACACCATATATTTT
CASSQLGSGNTIYF
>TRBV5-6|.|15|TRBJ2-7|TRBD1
TGTGCCAGCAGCTTCACCGGGACAGGGGGGCACGAGCAGTACTTC
CASSFTGTGGHEQYF
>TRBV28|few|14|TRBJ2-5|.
TGTGCCAGCCCATCCGATGCGTACCAAGAGACCCAGTACTTC
CASPSDAYQETQYF
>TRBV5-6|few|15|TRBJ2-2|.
TGTGCCAGCAGCCCAGGGTTCGCGAACACCGGGGAGCTGTTTTTT
CASSPGFANTGELFF
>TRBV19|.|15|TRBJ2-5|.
TGTGCCAGTAGTATGCTACCAGGGTTCCAAGAGACCCAGTACTTC
CASSMLPGFQETQYF
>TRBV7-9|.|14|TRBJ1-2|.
TGTGCCAGCAGCTTAGGGGGGACAAACTATGGCTACACCTTC
CASSLGGTNYGYTF
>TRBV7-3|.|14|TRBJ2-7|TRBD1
TGTGCCAGCAGCCCATCCGGGACAGGGAACGAGCAGTACTTC
CASSPSGTGNEQYF
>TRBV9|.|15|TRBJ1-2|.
TGTGCCAGCAGCGTAGATCAAGGGGAGGGGGTTGGCTACACCTTC
CASSVDQGEGVGYTF
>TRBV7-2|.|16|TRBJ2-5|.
TGTGCCAGCAGCTTAGCCCCCCCGACAGGCCAAGAGACCCAGTACTTC
CASSLAPPTGQETQYF
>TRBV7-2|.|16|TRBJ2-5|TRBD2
TGTGCCAGCAGCTTGGGAGAGCGGGGGGGCGGTGAGACCCAGTACTTC
CASSLGERGGGETQYF
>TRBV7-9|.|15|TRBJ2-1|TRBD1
TGTGCCAGCAGCCCCGACAGGGGATCTGATAATGAGCAGTTCTTC
CASSPDRGSDNEQFF
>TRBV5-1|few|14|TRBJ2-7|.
TGCGCCAGCAGCTTGGGGGACGGGACCTACGAGCAGTACTTC
CASSLGDGTYEQYF
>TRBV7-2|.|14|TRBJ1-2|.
TGTGCCAGCAGCTTAAAGCCGGGGGTTATGGGCTACACCTTC
CASSLKPGVMGYTF
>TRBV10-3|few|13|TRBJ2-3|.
TGTGCCATCAGTTATGAGGGTACAGATACGCAGTATTTT
CAISYEGTDTQYF
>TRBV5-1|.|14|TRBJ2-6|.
TGCGCCAGCAGCTTGGGCTCTGGGGCCAACGTCCTGACTTTC
CASSLGSGANVLTF
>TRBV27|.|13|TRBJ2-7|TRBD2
TGTGCCAGCAGTTTGCCTAGCGGTGACGAGCAGTACTTC
CASSLPSGDEQYF
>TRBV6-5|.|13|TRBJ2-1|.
TGTGCCAGCAGTAAGACAGGATTCAATGAGCAGTTCTTC
CASSKTGFNEQFF
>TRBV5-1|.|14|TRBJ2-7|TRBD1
TGCGCCAGCAGCTTCGGGACAGGGTTCAACGAGCAGTACTTC
CASSFGTGFNEQYF
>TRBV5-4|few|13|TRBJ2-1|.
TGTGCCAGCAGCTTGATGGTTGACAATGAGCAGTTCTTC
CASSLMVDNEQFF
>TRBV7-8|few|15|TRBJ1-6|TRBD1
TGTGCCAGCAGCCCGAGGACAGGAGTAGAGTCACCCCTCCACTTT
CASSPRTGVESPLHF
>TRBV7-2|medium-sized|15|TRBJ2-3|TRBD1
TGTGCCAGCAGCCCAGGACAGGGCAACACAGATACGCAGTATTTT
CASSPGQGNTDTQYF
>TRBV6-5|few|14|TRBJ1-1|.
TGTGCCCCCAGATCTGTGTCTTTGGGCACTGAAGCTTTCTTT
CAPRSVSLGTEAFF
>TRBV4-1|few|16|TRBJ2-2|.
TGCGCCAGCAGCCAAGGTGATCGTACTAACACCGGGGAGCTGTTTTTT
CASSQGDRTNTGELFF
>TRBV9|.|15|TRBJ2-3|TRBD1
TGTGCCAGCAGCGAATGGACAGGGAGCACAGATACGCAGTATTTT
CASSEWTGSTDTQYF
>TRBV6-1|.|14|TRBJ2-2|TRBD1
TGTGCCAGCAGTCTGGGACAGCACACCGGGGAGCTGTTTTTT
CASSLGQHTGELFF
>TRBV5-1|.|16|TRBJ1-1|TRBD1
TGCGCCAGCAGCTCATCGACAGGGGGCGGGAGCACTGAAGCTTTCTTT
CASSSSTGGGSTEAFF
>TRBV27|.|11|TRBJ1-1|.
TGTGCCAGCCATGAGAGTAATGAAGCTTTCTTT
CASHESNEAFF
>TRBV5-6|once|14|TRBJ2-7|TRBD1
TGTGCCAGCAGCCCGGGACAGGGGGCCTACGAGCAGTACTTC
CASSPGQGAYEQYF
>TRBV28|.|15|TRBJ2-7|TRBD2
TGTGCCAGCAGTCCCGGACTAGCGGGGGGGCGAGAGCAGTACTTC
CASSPGLAGGREQYF
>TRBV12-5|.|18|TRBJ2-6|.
TGTGCTAGTGGTTCCAACGATGCAGGACAAAGTCGGGCCAACGTCCTGACTTTC
CASGSNDAGQSRANVLTF
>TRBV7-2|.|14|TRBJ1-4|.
TGTGCCAGCAGCTTAGGGCCCTTTAATGAAAAACTGTTTTTT
CASSLGPFNEKLFF
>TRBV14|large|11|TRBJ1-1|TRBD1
TGTGCCAGCAGCCAGTCAGGGGGGGCTTTCTTT
CASSQSGGAFF
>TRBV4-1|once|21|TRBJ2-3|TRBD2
TGCGCCAGCAGCCAGCCAAGTATACAGCGGGGGGCCTTAAGCAGCACAGATACGCAGTATTTT
CASSQPSIQRGALSSTDTQYF
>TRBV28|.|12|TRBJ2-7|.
TGTGCCAGCAGTCAACAGGGCTACGAGCAGTACTTC
CASSQQGYEQYF
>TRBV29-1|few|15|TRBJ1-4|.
TGCAGCGTTGGCACCCGGTCGGCAACTAATGAAAAACTGTTTTTT
CSVGTRSATNEKLFF
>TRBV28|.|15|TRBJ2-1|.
TGTGCCAGCAGTTTTAGAGCGGACTATTACAATGAGCAGTTCTTC
CASSFRADYYNEQFF
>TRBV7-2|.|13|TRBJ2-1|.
TGTGCCAGCAGCTTACATTGGATGGATGAGCAGTTCTTC
CASSLHWMDEQFF
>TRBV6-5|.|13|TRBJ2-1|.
TGTGCCAGCAGCTATGGCCGCTACAATGAGCAGTTCTTC
CASSYGRYNEQFF
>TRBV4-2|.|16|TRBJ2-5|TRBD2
TGTGCCAGCAGCCAAAGGACTAGCGGGGCCCAAGAGACCCAGTACTTC
CASSQRTSGAQETQYF